What follows are 32 T cell receptor beta chains derived from one specimen sequenced in a study of CD8 T cells in Susac syndrome. Reverse transcription of roughly 0.45 to 1 ug RNA was performed with random hexamers. TCRdb re-derived calls from the immunoSEQ multiplex PCR reads in MiXCR, one entry per CDR3 protein. The data show about 140,000 distinct CDR3 sequences, around 94% seen once. The sample comprised CD4+ T cells from PBMCs. The origin of the receptors is a human donor in good health.

The CDR3 nucleotides are TGTGCCAGCAGCGTATTCCGGGACAGCAACACTGAAGCTTTCTTT. Translated, it gives CASSVFRDSNTEAFF. The chain has TRBV9 and TRBJ1-1; 7 nucleotides agree with TRBD1. Germline V CDR1 and CDR2: SGDLS, YYNGEE. The CDR3 covers 15 residues. The V and J ends lost 1 base and 2 bases, in that order; junction bases with no gene match: 5.

The chain employs TRBV7-3 and TRBJ2-6; unclear D gene. The CDR3 is 13 residues long. Germline V CDR1 and CDR2: SGHTA, FQGTGA. The ends were cut back, 5 bases at V and 3 bases at J, with 5 bases in the middle. CDR3 loop: CASSRVGANVLTF. For the CDR3, the DNA is TGTGCCAGCAGCCGAGTTGGGGCCAACGTCCTGACTTTC.

This sequence joins TRBV5-8 and TRBJ2-3; D gene uncertain. Trimming pared 0 bases from V and 2 bases from J, leaving 7 bases between. Germline assignment: CDR1 SGHTS and CDR2 YDEGEE. CDR3 size: 14 residues. The CDR3 is CASSLGGFTDTQYF. The CDR3 nucleotides read TGTGCCAGCAGCTTGGGTGGATTCACAGATACGCAGTATTTT.

This chain uses TRBV6-2 or TRBV6-3 with TRBJ1-2, with a possible D match to TRBD1 (6 bases). The ends were cut back, 0 bases at V and 6 bases at J, with 14 bases in the middle. The germline V gene encodes CDR1 MNHEY and CDR2 SVGEGT. The CDR3 covers 15 residues. The CDR3: CASSYSGGYKNGYTF. CDR3 coding DNA: TGTGCCAGCAGTTACTCAGGGGGATACAAGAATGGCTACACCTTC.

V gene TRBV18 combines with J gene TRBJ1-2, with TRBD1 matching 10 bases. Germline V gene data show CDR1 as KGHSH and CDR2 as LQKENI. V shed 6 bases, J shed 7 bases, and the junction held 5 bases outside the gene matches. The CDR3 loop spans 13 amino acids. The CDR3 DNA follows: TGTGCCAGCTCCCGACAGGGGGCCACTGGCTACACCTTC. Residues: CASSRQGATGYTF. The full variable domain, completed using reference TRBV18 and TRBJ1-2, is NAGVMQNPRHLVRRRGQEARLRCSPMKGHSHVYWYRQLPEEGLKFMVYLQKENIIDESGMPKERFSAEFPKEGPSILRIQQVVRGDSAAYFCASSRQGATGYTFGSGTRLTVV.

The chain employs TRBV14 and TRBJ2-5, with 10 nucleotides matching TRBD2. Looked up from germline, CDR1 is SGHDN and CDR2 is FVKESK. This CDR3 comprises 15 residues. The J segment lost 5 bases and the V segment lost 6 bases, leaving 9 bases of the junction unmatched. This CDR3 is CASSFVGSGRETQYF. As DNA, the CDR3 is TGTGCCAGCAGTTTCGTCGGTAGCGGGAGGGAGACCCAGTACTTC. The full variable domain, rest sourced from reference TRBV14 and TRBJ2-5, is EAGVTQFPSHSVIEKGQTVTLRCDPISGHDNLYWYRRVMGKEIKFLLHFVKESKQDESGMPNNRFLAERTGGTYSTLKVQPAELEDSGVYFCASSFVGSGRETQYFGPGTRLLVL.

The chain recombines TRBV4-1 with TRBJ2-7; D is ambiguous. The ends were cut back, 5 bases at V and 1 base at J, with 12 bases in the middle. CDR1 and CDR2 from the germline V gene are MGHRA and YSYEKL. The CDR3 runs to 14 residues. CDR3 DNA: TGCGCCAGCAGCGCCGATTCGCCTTCCTACGAGCAGTACTTC. This translates into CASSADSPSYEQYF.

V is TRBV30 and J is TRBJ2-3, with TRBD1 matching over 8 bases. The germline CDR1 and CDR2 sequences are GTSNPN and SVGIG (reference sequence). After removal of 4 bases from V and 6 bases from J, the junction contained 12 bases not matched to a gene. CDR3 length equals 15 residues. The CDR3, as DNA: TGTGCCTGGACTTGGAGACAGGGGAATGGTGATACGCAGTATTTT. It specifies CAWTWRQGNGDTQYF.

This chain connects TRBV3-1 to TRBJ2-3; D gene ambiguous. The CDR3 totals 15 residues. V was pared by 1 base and J by 2 bases, with 10 bases between. Germline V gene sequence: CDR1 LGHDT, CDR2 YNNKEL (reference sequence). In DNA, the CDR3 is TGTGCCAGCAGCCAAGCGAAGCCGAACACAGATACGCAGTATTTT. This encodes CASSQAKPNTDTQYF.

This rearrangement joins TRBV6-5 to TRBJ2-1; a weak D match, TRBD2 (5 bases). With 5 bases removed from V and 9 bases from J, the gap between germline ends came to 11 bases. The germline gives CDR1 MNHEY, CDR2 SVGAGI. This CDR3 spans 12 amino acids. CDR3 amino acids: CASSPTRGEQFF. CDR3 bases: TGTGCCAGCAGTCCTACTCGGGGTGAGCAGTTCTTC.

The genes are TRBV28 and TRBJ1-2; 8 bases are shared with TRBD1. Germline V gene lookup returns CDR1 MDHEN and CDR2 SYDVKM. Trimming took 7 bases from V and 3 from J; bases not matched to a gene: 7. This CDR3 has 14 residues. CDR3 nucleotide sequence: TGTGCCAGCACCATGACAGGGGCCGACTATGGCTACACCTTC. Translated: CASTMTGADYGYTF.

This chain links TRBV2 with TRBJ1-2; D remains unclear. The V gene's germline CDR1 is SNHLY and CDR2 FYNNEI. V lost 2 bases to trimming and J lost 4 bases, with 8 bases between them. The length of the CDR3 is 13 residues. The CDR3 DNA follows: TGTGCCAGCAGTGAAATGGCGGGCTATGGCTACACCTTC. It translates to CASSEMAGYGYTF.

In nucleotides, the CDR3 is TGCAGTGCTGGACAGGGAGGCACTGAAGCTTTCTTT. Translation: CSAGQGGTEAFF. This chain uses TRBV20-1 with TRBJ1-1, with 8 bases identical to TRBD1. The CDR3 spans 12 residues. Germline V gene lookup returns CDR1 DFQATT and CDR2 SNEGSKA (reference sequence). The trim removed 5 bases at V and 4 bases at J, leaving 3 bases unmatched.

This clonotype was observed a single time. The chain couples TRBV11-2 to TRBJ2-1, with 14 bases matching TRBD2. Germline V lookup: CDR1 SGHAT, CDR2 FQNNGV. The CDR3 is 15 residues long. The V gene end was trimmed by 5 bases and the J gene end by 8 bases; junction bases not matched to a gene: 5. The CDR3 DNA reads as TGTGCCAGCAGCCGCGGGACTAGCGGGAGCCATGAGCAGTTCTTC. This gives the protein CASSRGTSGSHEQFF. The whole variable domain, filled in from reference TRBV11-2 and TRBJ2-1, reads EAGVAQSPRYKIIEKRQSVAFWCNPISGHATLYWYQQILGQGPKLLIQFQNNGVVDDSQLPKDRFSAERLKGVDSTLKIQPAKLEDSAVYLCASSRGTSGSHEQFFGPGTRLTVL.

This clonotype was seen a single time. The genes are TRBV29-1 and TRBJ2-7; the D gene is possibly TRBD1 (6 bases). Germline CDR1 reads SQVTM; CDR2 reads ANQGSEA. Trimming removed 7 bases from V and 6 bases from J, with 16 bases in between. This CDR3 is built from 12 residues. CDR3 nucleotide sequence: TGCAGCGCGGCGGATGGGGGCGGCGAGCAGTACTTC. As protein: CSAADGGGEQYF.

The CDR3 sequence: CSASGRVTGELFF. The CDR3 DNA sequence: TGCAGTGCTAGCGGGAGAGTCACCGGGGAGCTGTTTTTT. The V gene is TRBV20-1, the J gene TRBJ2-2, with D tentatively TRBD2 (6 bases). There are 13 residues in the CDR3. The ends were cut back, 3 bases at V and 4 bases at J, with 9 bases in the middle. The germline CDR1 and CDR2 sequences are DFQATT and SNEGSKA (reference sequence).

This rearrangement joins TRBV5-1 to TRBJ2-3, with D perhaps matching TRBD1 (7 bases). Per germline, CDR1 SGHRS and CDR2 YFSETQ. V dropped 6 bases and J dropped 1 base, with 21 bases sitting between them. The CDR3 length is 17 residues. The CDR3 sequence is CASTTGGTASGTDTQYF. The CDR3 DNA is TGCGCCAGCACCACTGGAGGGACAGCCAGTGGCACAGATACGCAGTATTTT. The full variable domain, in which reference TRBV5-1 and TRBJ2-3 provide the parts outside the CDR3, is KAGVTQTPRYLIKTRGQQVTLSCSPISGHRSVSWYQQTPGQGLQFLFEYFSETQRNKGNFPGRFSGRQFSNSRSEMNVSTLELGDSALYLCASTTGGTASGTDTQYFGPGTRLTVL.

The gene calls are TRBV19 and TRBJ2-4, with D possibly TRBD1 on 6 matching bases. Germline V gene data show CDR1 as LNHDA and CDR2 as SQIVND (reference sequence). V was shortened by 4 bases and J by 0 bases, with 16 bases between the two germline ends. CDR3 length: 17 amino acids. The CDR3 bases are TGTGCCAGTAGTAAACCCACCAGGGGCGCAGCCAAAAACATTCAGTACTTC. Protein: CASSKPTRGAAKNIQYF.

The rearrangement joins TRBV18 to TRBJ1-1, with 7 bases fitting TRBD1. V was clipped by 4 bases and J by 4 bases; unmatched bases: 3. CDR1 is KGHSH, CDR2 LQKENI, per germline. This CDR3 is 13 amino acids long. The CDR3 reads CASSQGQSTEAFF. In nucleotides, the CDR3 is TGTGCCAGCTCACAGGGACAGAGCACTGAAGCTTTCTTT.

With regard to this clonotype: An end of the junction does not agree with germline; a read error may underlie this. The chain is built from TRBV5-1 and TRBJ1-1; no definite D call. The length of the CDR3 is 13 residues. The germline CDR1 and CDR2 sequences are SGHRS and YFSETQ. This chain's CDR3 is CASSLAVNTEAFF. In nucleotides, the CDR3 is TGTGCCAGCAGCTTAGCCGTAAACACTGAAGCTTTCTTT.

The J gene is TRBJ1-1, the V gene TRBV25-1; 8 positions agree with TRBD1. This CDR3 is 15 amino acids long. Germline CDR1 and CDR2: MGHDK and SYGVNS. V lost 2 bases and J lost 4; bases outside the gene matches: 6. DNA of the CDR3: TGTGCCAGCAGTGAACAAGGCAGGGGGCCCACTGAAGCTTTCTTT. Amino acids: CASSEQGRGPTEAFF.

This sequence joins TRBV5-1 and TRBJ2-4; TRBD2 aligns across 9 bases. J gave up 2 bases and V 0 bases, and 6 bases lay outside the gene matches. Per the germline V gene, CDR1 is SGHRS and CDR2 is YFSETQ. CDR3 length equals 17 residues. DNA for the CDR3: TGCGCCAGCAGCTTGGCGATGGCGGGAGGGCCCAAAAACATTCAGTACTTC. It codes for CASSLAMAGGPKNIQYF.

This clonotype has just one count. J is TRBJ1-1 and V is TRBV6-5, with 10 bases fitting TRBD1. CDR3 length equals 15 residues. V lost 8 bases and J lost 4; bases outside the gene matches: 10. Germline loops: CDR1 MNHEY, CDR2 SVGAGI. In nucleotides, the CDR3 is TGTGCCAGCCGACAGGGGGCTCGTTCGGGCACTGAAGCTTTCTTT. Translated: CASRQGARSGTEAFF.

The V call is TRBV6-5, the J call TRBJ1-1, with D unresolved. Trimming shortened V by 6 bases and J by 1 base, and 12 bases separated the two germline ends. There are 14 residues in the CDR3. Germline V gene lookup returns CDR1 MNHEY and CDR2 SVGAGI. CDR3 residues: CASSRGVRNTEAFF. The CDR3 DNA is TGTGCCAGCAGCCGCGGGGTAAGGAACACTGAAGCTTTCTTT.

V usage is TRBV2 and J usage is TRBJ2-2; 7 bases are shared with TRBD1. The germline V gene has CDR1 SNHLY and CDR2 FYNNEI. The CDR3 sequence is 15 residues long. J gave up 0 bases and V 5 bases, and 3 bases lay outside the gene matches. The CDR3 region is CASSRQGPNTGELFF. The CDR3 DNA reads TGTGCCAGCAGTAGACAGGGACCGAACACCGGGGAGCTGTTTTTT.

The chain recombines TRBV2 with TRBJ1-6; no clear D. This CDR3 has 13 residues. V shed 4 bases and J shed 7 bases, with 8 bases lying between them. CDR1 SNHLY and CDR2 FYNNEI come from the germline V gene. The CDR3, as DNA: TGTGCCAGCAGTGTCAGCCAGAATTCACCCCTCCACTTT. Protein: CASSVSQNSPLHF.

This clonotype was seen more than once but under ten times. The chain carries TRBV5-6 and TRBJ2-7, with 7 bases lining up with TRBD1. CDR1 and CDR2 (germline): SGHDT, YYEEEE. Unmatched junction bases numbered 7, after V lost 3 bases and J lost 4 bases. CDR3 length: 14 residues. In DNA, the CDR3 is TGTGCCAGCAGCTCGACCGGGACAGCTTACGAGCAGTACTTC. This encodes CASSSTGTAYEQYF.

A few counts support this clonotype. This chain links TRBV29-1 with TRBJ1-1, with D perhaps TRBD1 (6 bases). The germline gives CDR1 SQVTM, CDR2 ANQGSEA. The V end was cut by 0 bases, the J end by 5 bases, with 13 bases between. The CDR3 contains 14 residues. CDR3 residues: CSVEDLGGGTEAFF. The CDR3 DNA reads TGCAGCGTTGAAGATCTGGGGGGCGGGACTGAAGCTTTCTTT.

The V call is TRBV7-8, the J call TRBJ2-2, with D perhaps matching TRBD2 (6 bases). The CDR3 loop spans 12 amino acids. V was shortened by 6 bases and J by 7 bases, with 9 bases between the two germline ends. The germline V gene encodes CDR1 SGHVS and CDR2 FQNEAQ. CDR3 sequence: CASRIGGGELFF. CDR3 in DNA: TGTGCCAGCAGGATCGGGGGCGGGGAGCTGTTTTTT.

The chain employs TRBV7-8 and TRBJ1-2; weak D call: TRBD1 (6 bases). V lost 5 bases, J lost 4 bases, and 17 bases lay in between. The CDR3 consists of 15 residues. Germline loops: CDR1 SGHVS, CDR2 FQNEAQ. Here the CDR3 DNA reads TGTGCCAGCAGCCCAGGGGCGCAGCGCACCTATGGCTACACCTTC. Translated: CASSPGAQRTYGYTF. The entire variable domain, with the rest obtained from reference TRBV7-8 and TRBJ1-2, is as follows: GAGVSQSPRYKVAKRGQDVALRCDPISGHVSLFWYQQALGQGPEFLTYFQNEAQLDKSGLPSDRFFAERPEGSVSTLKIQRTQQEDSAVYLCASSPGAQRTYGYTFGSGTRLTVV.

The rearrangement links TRBV6-2 or TRBV6-3 to TRBJ2-7, with D maybe TRBD1 (5 bases). Germline V lookup: CDR1 MNHEY, CDR2 SVGEGT. CDR3 length: 12 residues. V lost 6 bases to trimming and J lost 7 bases, with 13 bases between them. As DNA, the CDR3 is TGTGCCAGCAGCCTACTTGACAGAGAGCAGTACTTC. This codes for CASSLLDREQYF.

The V and J genes are TRBV12-3 or TRBV12-4 and TRBJ1-1; D call uncertain. The V gene lost 2 bases and the J gene lost 3 bases, with 7 bases spanning the gap. The CDR3 runs to 13 residues. The CDR3 is CASSLFRDTEAFF. CDR3 nucleotide sequence: TGTGCCAGCAGTTTATTTCGGGACACTGAAGCTTTCTTT.